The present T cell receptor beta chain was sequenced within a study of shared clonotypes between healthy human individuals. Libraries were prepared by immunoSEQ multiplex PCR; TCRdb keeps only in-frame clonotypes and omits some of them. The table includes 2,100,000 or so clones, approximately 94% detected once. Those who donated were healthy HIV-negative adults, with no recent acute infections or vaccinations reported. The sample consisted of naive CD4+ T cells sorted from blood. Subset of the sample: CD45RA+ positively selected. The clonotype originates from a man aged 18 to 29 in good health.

CDR3 sequence: CASVAGGSYYEQYF. In DNA form, the CDR3 reads TGTGCCAGCGTTGCGGGGGGGTCCTACTACGAGCAGTACTTC. The V gene is TRBV27, the J gene TRBJ2-7; 9 bases are shared with TRBD2. From germline, CDR1 is MNHEY and CDR2 SMNVEV (reference sequence). V gave up 8 bases and J gave up 3 bases; unmatched junction bases: 8. CDR3 length: 14 amino acids.